Listed below are T cell receptor beta chains from one sample, sequenced in a study of PD-L1 blockade in urothelial cancer. Clones were read by immunoSEQ multiplex PCR, and TCRdb kept only the in-frame ones, dropping some. This sample carries 95,000 to 130,000 clones, around 89% of them seen once, and the ten largest clones take about 1.5%. This material consisted of PBMCs, taken around atezolizumab (anti-PD-L1) treatment. These receptors were collected from a man in his 60s with urothelial cancer. CDR3s include the opening cysteine and the closing phenylalanine or tryptophan. The D gene is left open where the match is weak. Clone size is stated in some rows and not others, as once, few, many or a class when expanded.

clone size	V gene	D gene	J gene	CDR3 protein	CDR3 DNA
once	TRBV4-1	TRBD1	TRBJ2-7	CASSQLGQGYEQYF	TGCGCCAGCAGCCAATTAGGACAGGGTTACGAGCAGTACTTC
.	TRBV27	.	TRBJ2-5	CASSSRQFWETQYF	TGTGCCAGCAGTTCACGACAGTTTTGGGAGACCCAGTACTTC
few	TRBV10-2	TRBD2	TRBJ2-2	CASTLAGAGTGELFF	TGCGCCAGTACGCTAGCGGGGGCGGGAACCGGGGAGCTGTTTTTT
.	TRBV21-1	.	TRBJ2-1	CARGGRSYNEQFF	TGTGCCAGAGGAGGGCGGTCTTACAATGAGCAGTTCTTC
.	TRBV6-1	.	TRBJ2-5	CASSGWGREETQYF	TGTGCCAGCAGTGGATGGGGCCGGGAAGAGACCCAGTACTTC
.	TRBV20-1	.	TRBJ1-1	CSAEQDTEAFF	TGCAGTGCCGAACAGGACACTGAAGCTTTCTTT
.	TRBV18	TRBD1	TRBJ1-1	CASSRRTGGDTEAFF	TGTGCCAGCTCAAGGCGGACAGGGGGGGACACTGAAGCTTTCTTT
.	TRBV5-4	.	TRBJ2-6	CASRPGAGANVLTF	TGTGCCAGCAGGCCTGGAGCTGGGGCCAACGTCCTGACTTTC
once	TRBV2	TRBD1	TRBJ1-1	CASRQGLLGNDTEAFF	TGTGCCAGCAGACAGGGGCTCCTAGGTAATGACACTGAAGCTTTCTTT
.	TRBV2	.	TRBJ2-5	CASSEYGEETQYF	TGTGCCAGCAGTGAATACGGGGAAGAGACCCAGTACTTC
once	TRBV6-4	TRBD1	TRBJ2-1	CASSVLGQGSSYNEQFF	TGTGCCAGCAGTGTCTTGGGACAGGGGAGCTCCTACAATGAGCAGTTCTTC
.	TRBV5-1	TRBD2	TRBJ2-2	CASSLDGGDTGELFF	TGCGCCAGCAGCTTGGATGGGGGGGACACCGGGGAGCTGTTTTTT
once	TRBV6-5	TRBD1	TRBJ1-1	CATRTGDTEAFF	TGTGCCACCCGGACAGGGGACACTGAAGCTTTCTTT
.	TRBV7-3	TRBD2	TRBJ2-2	CASSSLAGGAGELFF	TGTGCCAGCAGCTCGCTAGCGGGAGGGGCCGGGGAGCTGTTTTTT
.	TRBV6-1	.	TRBJ2-7	CASSEVRAYEQYF	TGTGCCAGCAGTGAAGTCCGCGCCTACGAGCAGTACTTC
.	TRBV5-1	TRBD2	TRBJ2-7	CASSTSVSYEQYF	TGCGCCAGCAGCACTAGCGTGTCCTACGAGCAGTACTTC